The 15 T cell receptor beta chains presented below share a single source sample, sequenced in a study of shared clonotypes between healthy human individuals. TCRdb's table, derived via immunoSEQ multiplex PCR, lists solely in-frame clones and lacks some. The data show 2,100,000 or so clones, 90% to 97% seen once. The sequencing sample was made of naive CD4+ T cells sorted from blood. The subset: CD45RA+ positively selected. These receptors all stem from a man in his late teens or twenties in good health.

The rearrangement links TRBV14 to TRBJ2-1, with D possibly being TRBD2 (6 bases). Per germline, CDR1 SGHDN and CDR2 FVKESK. The CDR3 is 16 residues long. The germline V and J ends were trimmed by 1 base and 4 bases, with 14 bases remaining between them. CDR3: CASSQGMRGNYNEQFF. In DNA, the CDR3 is TGTGCCAGCAGCCAAGGCATGCGGGGAAATTACAATGAGCAGTTCTTC.

The chain joins TRBV23-1 to TRBJ1-2, with 11 bases aligning to TRBD1. TRBV23-1 is labeled an ORF, and its function is uncertain. CDR3 size: 19 residues. Trimming removed 0 bases from V and 4 bases from J; junction bases left unmatched: 13. CDR3 nucleotide sequence: TGCGCCAGCAGTCAATCAGTAGTTGGACAGGGGGCGTTCGGCTATGGCTACACCTTC. Protein: CASSQSVVGQGAFGYGYTF.

The CDR3 protein is CASTFFGSPSLNEQYF. DNA for the CDR3: TGTGCCAGCACTTTCTTTGGGTCCCCCAGTCTAAACGAGCAGTACTTC. The chain combines TRBV28 with TRBJ2-7, with unresolved D. Deletions cut 7 bases from V and 5 bases from J, with 24 bases between. Germline CDR1 reads MDHEN; CDR2 reads SYDVKM. CDR3 size: 16 residues.

This chain connects TRBV19 to TRBJ2-3; TRBD2 matches 9 bases. V gave up 4 bases and J gave up 6 bases; unmatched junction bases: 2. CDR1 is LNHDA, CDR2 SQIVND, per germline (reference sequence). The CDR3 is 13 residues long. The CDR3 spells CASSTLAGDTQYF. In DNA form, the CDR3 reads TGTGCCAGTAGTACCCTAGCGGGGGATACGCAGTATTTT.

This clone was recorded only once. The same CDR3 arises from other DNA sequences in this sample as well. The rearrangement links TRBV6-1 to TRBJ1-1, with unresolved D. In germline, CDR1 is MNHNS, CDR2 SASEGT. CDR3 length: 13 residues. V lost 4 bases, J lost 0 bases, and 6 bases lay in between. CDR3 DNA sequence: TGTGCCAGCAGTGGGGAAGTGAACACTGAAGCTTTCTTT. This codes for CASSGEVNTEAFF.

This chain links TRBV18 with TRBJ2-1; no firm D call. The ends were cut back, 2 bases at V and 5 bases at J, with 4 bases in the middle. CDR1 is KGHSH, CDR2 LQKENI, per germline. This CDR3 comprises 12 residues. Written as DNA, the CDR3 is TGTGCCAGCTCACCATACAACAATGAGCAGTTCTTC. Its translation: CASSPYNNEQFF.

The CDR3 region is CASSYGEGGRQETQYF. CDR3 nucleotides: TGTGCCAGCAGTTATGGGGAGGGAGGGAGGCAAGAGACCCAGTACTTC. This chain joins TRBV9 and TRBJ2-5; TRBD2 matches at 7 bases. Trimming took 5 bases from V and 2 from J; bases not matched to a gene: 12. This CDR3 has 16 amino acids. Germline V gene data show CDR1 as SGDLS and CDR2 as YYNGEE.

This sequence joins TRBV13 and TRBJ2-7; the D gene is possibly TRBD2 (5 bases). Deletions cut 0 bases from V and 2 bases from J, with 8 bases between. Germline lookup yields CDR1 PRHDT and CDR2 FYEKMQ (reference sequence). The CDR3 is 14 amino acids. CDR3 region: CASSLGTIAYEQYF. Written as DNA, the CDR3 is TGTGCCAGCAGCTTAGGGACTATAGCCTACGAGCAGTACTTC.

In nucleotides, the CDR3 is TGTGCCAGCAGGGAGGGCTGGGCCTACGAGCAGTACTTC. It is translated as CASREGWAYEQYF. The chain is built from TRBV2 and TRBJ2-7; perhaps TRBD2 as D (6 bases). Between the trimmed V and J ends, which lost 6 bases and 2 bases, there was a span of 11 bases. Germline lookup yields CDR1 SNHLY and CDR2 FYNNEI. This CDR3 has 13 amino acids.

Details on this clone: The sample has other DNA sequences that encode this CDR3 too. The chain combines TRBV6-6 with TRBJ1-1; tentative D call: TRBD1 (6 bases). Trimming took off 6 bases at V and 4 bases at J, with 15 bases between the two ends. This CDR3 contains 14 residues. CDR1 and CDR2 (germline): MNHNY, SVGAGI (reference sequence). This chain's CDR3 is CASRPGGEGTEAFF. As DNA, the CDR3 is TGTGCCAGCAGGCCCGGGGGCGAAGGCACTGAAGCTTTCTTT.

V gene TRBV2 combines with J gene TRBJ1-1; no clear D. Germline loops: CDR1 SNHLY, CDR2 FYNNEI. Trimming left V 6 bases short and J 7 bases short, with 9 bases between. This CDR3 has 11 residues. The CDR3 spells CASRGQLEAFF. The DNA of the CDR3 is TGTGCCAGCAGAGGGCAGCTTGAAGCTTTCTTT.

The rearrangement links TRBV6-5 to TRBJ1-5; D is possibly TRBD1 (6 bases). The germline V gene has CDR1 MNHEY and CDR2 SVGAGI. The germline V and J ends were trimmed by 5 bases and 9 bases, with 17 bases remaining between them. The CDR3 runs to 14 residues. CDR3 region: CASSINRDSRPQHF. The CDR3 nucleotides read TGTGCCAGCAGTATAAACAGGGACTCAAGGCCCCAGCATTTT.

This chain links TRBV2 with TRBJ2-7, with 8 nucleotides matching TRBD1. The CDR3 contains 12 residues. Looked up from germline, CDR1 is SNHLY and CDR2 is FYNNEI. Trimming removed 6 bases from V and 6 bases from J; junction bases left unmatched: 4. CDR3 coding DNA: TGTGCCAGCAGGCCGCAGGGGGCCGAGCAGTACTTC. It specifies CASRPQGAEQYF. The variable domain in full, with the rest retrieved from reference TRBV2 and TRBJ2-7, is EPEVTQTPSHQVTQMGQEVILRCVPISNHLYFYWYRQILGQKVEFLVSFYNNEISEKSEIFDDQFSVERPDGSNFTLKIRSTKLEDSAMYFCASRPQGAEQYFGPGTRLTVT.

This rearrangement joins TRBV7-2 to TRBJ2-1; D unresolved. The CDR3 has 14 residues. Looked up from germline, CDR1 is SGHTA and CDR2 is FQGNSA. V lost 1 base and J 5 bases, leaving 9 bases between the germline ends. This chain's CDR3 is CASSLDSSNNEQFF. The CDR3, as DNA: TGTGCCAGCAGCTTAGATAGCTCGAACAATGAGCAGTTCTTC.

The V and J genes are TRBV19 and TRBJ2-2; D perhaps matches TRBD1 (6 bases). Trimming removed 5 bases at V and 1 base at J, with 8 bases between. The germline CDR1 and CDR2 sequences are LNHDA and SQIVND (reference sequence). This CDR3 contains 14 residues. The CDR3 reads CASSVGQNTGELFF. The CDR3 region has the DNA TGTGCCAGTAGTGTGGGACAGAACACCGGGGAGCTGTTTTTT.